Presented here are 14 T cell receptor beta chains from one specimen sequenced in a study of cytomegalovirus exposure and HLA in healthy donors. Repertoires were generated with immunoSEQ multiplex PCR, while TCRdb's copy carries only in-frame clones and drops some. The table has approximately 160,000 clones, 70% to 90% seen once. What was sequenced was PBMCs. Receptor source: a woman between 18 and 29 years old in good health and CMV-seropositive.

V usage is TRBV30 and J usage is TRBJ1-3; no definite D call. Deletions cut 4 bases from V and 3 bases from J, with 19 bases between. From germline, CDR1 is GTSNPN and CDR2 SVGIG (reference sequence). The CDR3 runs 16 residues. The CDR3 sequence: CAWTPRPLVRGNTIYF. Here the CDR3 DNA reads TGTGCCTGGACCCCCAGGCCTCTCGTACGTGGAAACACCATATATTTT.

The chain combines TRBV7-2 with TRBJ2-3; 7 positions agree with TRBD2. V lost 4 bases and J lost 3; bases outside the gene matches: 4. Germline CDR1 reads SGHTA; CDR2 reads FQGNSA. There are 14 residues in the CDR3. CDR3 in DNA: TGTGCCAGCAGCTCAAGCGGGGCTACAGATACGCAGTATTTT. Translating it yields CASSSSGATDTQYF.

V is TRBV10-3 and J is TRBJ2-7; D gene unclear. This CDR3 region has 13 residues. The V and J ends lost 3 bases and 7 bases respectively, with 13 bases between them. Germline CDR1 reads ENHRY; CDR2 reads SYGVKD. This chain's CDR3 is CAISESPPKEQYF. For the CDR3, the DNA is TGTGCCATCAGTGAATCGCCACCTAAGGAGCAGTACTTC.

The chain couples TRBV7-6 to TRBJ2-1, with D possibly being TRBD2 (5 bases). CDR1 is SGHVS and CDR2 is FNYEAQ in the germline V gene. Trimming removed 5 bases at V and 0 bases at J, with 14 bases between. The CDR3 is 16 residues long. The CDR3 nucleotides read TGTGCCAGCAGCCCCACCCTAGGGAGCTCCTACAATGAGCAGTTCTTC. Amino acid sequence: CASSPTLGSSYNEQFF.

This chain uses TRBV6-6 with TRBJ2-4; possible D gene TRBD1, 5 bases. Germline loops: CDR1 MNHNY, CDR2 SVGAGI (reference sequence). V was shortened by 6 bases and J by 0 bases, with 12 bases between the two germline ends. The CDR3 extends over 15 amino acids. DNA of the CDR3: TGTGCCAGCAGCCGATTTAGGGGAGCCAAAAACATTCAGTACTTC. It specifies CASSRFRGAKNIQYF.

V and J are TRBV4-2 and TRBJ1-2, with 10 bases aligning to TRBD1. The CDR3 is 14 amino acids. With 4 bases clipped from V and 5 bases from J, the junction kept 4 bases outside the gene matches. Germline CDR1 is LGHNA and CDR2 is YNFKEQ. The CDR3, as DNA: TGTGCCAGCAGCCCCCCGGGACAGGGGTATGGCTACACCTTC. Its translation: CASSPPGQGYGYTF.

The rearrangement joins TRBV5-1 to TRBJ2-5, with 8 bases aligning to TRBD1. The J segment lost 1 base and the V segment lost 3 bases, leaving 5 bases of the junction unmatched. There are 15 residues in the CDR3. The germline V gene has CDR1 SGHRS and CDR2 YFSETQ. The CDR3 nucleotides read TGCGCCAGCAGCTCGACAGGGGATATCCAAGAGACCCAGTACTTC. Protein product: CASSSTGDIQETQYF.

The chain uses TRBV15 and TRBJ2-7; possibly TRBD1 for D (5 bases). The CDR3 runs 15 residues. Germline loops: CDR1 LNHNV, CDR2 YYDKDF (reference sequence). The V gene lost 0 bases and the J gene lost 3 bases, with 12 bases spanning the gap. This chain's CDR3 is CATSRDLAGNYEQYF. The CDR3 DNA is TGTGCCACCAGCAGAGATCTGGCAGGGAACTACGAGCAGTACTTC. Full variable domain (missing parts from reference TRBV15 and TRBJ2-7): DAMVIQNPRYQVTQFGKPVTLSCSQTLNHNVMYWYQQKSSQAPKLLFHYYDKDFNNEADTPDNFQSRRPNTSFCFLDIRSPGLGDTAMYLCATSRDLAGNYEQYFGPGTRLTVT.

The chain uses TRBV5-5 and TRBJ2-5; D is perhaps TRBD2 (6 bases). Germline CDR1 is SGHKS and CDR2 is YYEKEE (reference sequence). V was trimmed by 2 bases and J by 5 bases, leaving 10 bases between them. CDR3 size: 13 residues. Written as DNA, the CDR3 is TGTGCCAGCAGCTTCGGGGGTGAGGAGACCCAGTACTTC. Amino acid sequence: CASSFGGEETQYF.

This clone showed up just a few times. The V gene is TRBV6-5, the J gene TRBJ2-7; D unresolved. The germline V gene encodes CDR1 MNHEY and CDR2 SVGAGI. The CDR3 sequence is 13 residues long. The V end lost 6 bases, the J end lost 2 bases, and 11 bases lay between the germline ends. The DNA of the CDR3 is TGTGCCAGCAGCATCAAAACAACCTACGAGCAGTACTTC. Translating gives CASSIKTTYEQYF.

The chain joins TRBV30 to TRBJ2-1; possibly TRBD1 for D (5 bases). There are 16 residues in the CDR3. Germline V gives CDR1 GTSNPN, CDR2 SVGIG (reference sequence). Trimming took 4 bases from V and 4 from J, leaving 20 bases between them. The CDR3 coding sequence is TGTGCCTGGACCCCAAGGGGCTCCAAAGCTTACAATGAGCAGTTCTTC. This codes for CAWTPRGSKAYNEQFF.

CDR3 region: CASSPRGRSNTGELFF. CDR3 sequence (DNA): TGTGCCAGCAGCCCCCGCGGTAGGTCGAACACCGGGGAGCTGTTTTTT. The chain uses TRBV9 and TRBJ2-2; no clear D. The CDR3 is 16 amino acids. Germline V CDR1 and CDR2: SGDLS, YYNGEE. The V and J ends lost 4 bases and 0 bases respectively, with 13 bases between them.

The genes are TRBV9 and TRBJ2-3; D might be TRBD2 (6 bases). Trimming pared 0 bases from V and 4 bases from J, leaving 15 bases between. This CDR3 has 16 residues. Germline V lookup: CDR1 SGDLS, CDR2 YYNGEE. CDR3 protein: CASSVVGGMGADTQYF. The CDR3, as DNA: TGTGCCAGCAGCGTAGTGGGCGGGATGGGCGCAGATACGCAGTATTTT.

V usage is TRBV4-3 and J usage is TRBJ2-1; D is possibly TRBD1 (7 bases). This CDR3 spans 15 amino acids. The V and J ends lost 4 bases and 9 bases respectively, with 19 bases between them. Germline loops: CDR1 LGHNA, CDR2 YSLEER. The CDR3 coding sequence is TGCGCCAGCAGCCCAGTGGGACACCAGGGGGGTGAGCAGTTCTTC. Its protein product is CASSPVGHQGGEQFF.